This T cell receptor beta chain was captured in a study of control samples from healthy donors and cancer patients. Trimming took off 3 bases at V and 6 bases at J, with 7 bases between the two ends. Germline V gives CDR1 SGHNT, CDR2 YYREEE (reference sequence). There are 12 residues in the CDR3. Sequenced by immunoSEQ multiplex PCR; TCRdb stores in-frame clones only, minus some. Of 75,000 to 95,000 clones in the sample, 90% were seen once. The source of this sequence is a woman between 18 and 30 years old in good health. Sequencing used blood. The chain employs TRBV5-4 and TRBJ2-4; weak D call: TRBD1 (6 bases). CDR3 protein: CASSSQGNIQYF. In nucleotides, the CDR3 is TGTGCCAGCAGCTCACAGGGAAACATTCAGTACTTC.